This T cell receptor (beta chain) was identified in a study of T cell repertoires in ileal Crohn's disease. Across the whole study: Under 40% were active smokers at surgery; median disease duration was almost 8 years. Whole-study findings and limits: Clonal expansions were more frequent in active smokers than non-smokers at surgery. All patients with clonality above 26.8% had endoscopic recurrence.

On this clone: Its antigen is still unknown.

Clones were read by immunoSEQ multiplex PCR, and TCRdb kept only the in-frame ones, dropping some. Counted here are 8,500 to 14,000 clones, under 80% occurring once; the ten biggest clones make up less than 5%. CDR1 is SGHDT, CDR2 YYEEEE, per germline. V dropped 6 bases and J dropped 7; count of bases not matched to a gene: 8. This CDR3 is built from 13 residues. The rearrangement links TRBV5-6 to TRBJ1-2; 8 bases are shared with TRBD1. Source material: ileal tissue. This TCR derives from an adult with Crohn's disease. CDR3 in DNA: TGTGCCAGCATGGTGCAGGACAGGGTTGGCTACACCTTC. It codes for CASMVQDRVGYTF.